Listed here are 16 T cell receptor beta chains from one sample, sequenced in a study of cytomegalovirus exposure and HLA in healthy donors. The assay was immunoSEQ multiplex PCR, and TCRdb's table has in-frame clones only and misses some. The sample carries 55,000 to 70,000 clones, 90% to 95% recorded once. What was sequenced was PBMCs. The origin of the receptors is a man between 18 and 35 years old in good health and CMV-seropositive.

The chain employs TRBV29-1 and TRBJ1-2; possibly TRBD1 for D (5 bases). The CDR3 spans 14 residues. V dropped 1 base and J dropped 1 base, with 10 bases sitting between them. Germline V gives CDR1 SQVTM, CDR2 ANQGSEA. The DNA for the CDR3 is TGCAGCGTTGAAGGAACAGGTGATAACTATGGCTACACCTTC. It translates to CSVEGTGDNYGYTF.

The chain couples TRBV5-1 to TRBJ2-5; 8 positions agree with TRBD1. Losses at the gene ends were 4 bases for V and 4 bases for J; bases not matched to a gene: 12. This CDR3 has 16 amino acids. CDR1 SGHRS and CDR2 YFSETQ come from the germline V gene. CDR3 sequence (DNA): TGCGCCAGCAGCCTTCCGACAGGGGTGTTTAGAGAGACCCAGTACTTC. Protein: CASSLPTGVFRETQYF.

The chain has TRBV5-1 and TRBJ2-5; 10 bases map to TRBD2. Germline loops: CDR1 SGHRS, CDR2 YFSETQ. The CDR3 loop spans 15 amino acids. V trimming: 4 bases; J trimming: 2 bases; junction bases outside the gene matches: 5. The CDR3: CASSGGLAEQETQYF. The DNA for the CDR3 is TGCGCCAGCAGCGGAGGACTAGCGGAGCAAGAGACCCAGTACTTC.

The chain has TRBV9 and TRBJ2-4; TRBD2 matches at 9 bases. V gave up 3 bases and J gave up 0 bases; unmatched junction bases: 4. Germline values: CDR1 SGDLS, CDR2 YYNGEE. This CDR3 has 16 amino acids. The CDR3 DNA follows: TGTGCCAGCAGCGGTAGCGGGAGTCTAGCCAAAAACATTCAGTACTTC. Its translation is CASSGSGSLAKNIQYF.

This chain uses TRBV7-8 with TRBJ2-7; D unresolved. The CDR3 contains 13 residues. Trimming removed 6 bases at V and 6 bases at J, with 15 bases between. CDR1 and CDR2 (germline): SGHVS, FQNEAQ. CDR3 sequence reads: CASRPNLESEQYF. In nucleotides, the CDR3 is TGTGCCAGCAGACCAAACCTAGAGTCCGAGCAGTACTTC.

The chain recombines TRBV9 with TRBJ2-1, with D perhaps matching TRBD2 (6 bases). Looked up from germline, CDR1 is SGDLS and CDR2 is YYNGEE. V lost 3 bases to trimming and J lost 9 bases, with 19 bases between them. CDR3 size: 15 residues. The DNA of the CDR3 is TGTGCCAGCAGCGCCCCGGGACTGGGTCCAGGTGAGCAGTTCTTC. Its translation: CASSAPGLGPGEQFF.

The chain is built from TRBV5-4 and TRBJ1-2; 7 nucleotides match TRBD1. This CDR3 region has 12 residues. Germline trimming cut 1 base from V and 8 bases from J; bases unmatched to any gene: 2. The germline gives CDR1 SGHNT, CDR2 YYREEE (reference sequence). CDR3 sequence: CASSLSGGGYTF. As DNA, the CDR3 is TGTGCCAGCAGCTTGTCAGGGGGGGGCTACACCTTC.

The chain carries TRBV7-8 and TRBJ2-2; 9 nucleotides agree with TRBD2. The CDR3 has 15 amino acids. Unmatched junction bases numbered 5, after V lost 2 bases and J lost 7 bases. The germline gives CDR1 SGHVS, CDR2 FQNEAQ. The chain's CDR3 is CASSLYVREGGELFF. CDR3 nucleotides: TGTGCCAGCAGCTTATACGTGCGGGAGGGCGGGGAGCTGTTTTTT.

The CDR3 DNA follows: TGTGCCAGCGACATAGGGGACAGGGTGAACACCGGGGAGCTGTTTTTT. It specifies CASDIGDRVNTGELFF. The V gene is TRBV5-4, the J gene TRBJ2-2; 9 bases agree with TRBD1. Germline trimming cut 7 bases from V and 1 base from J; bases unmatched to any gene: 8. This CDR3 spans 16 amino acids. Germline assignment: CDR1 SGHNT and CDR2 YYREEE (reference sequence).

This sequence joins TRBV6-5 and TRBJ1-2; D gene unclear. Germline V gene lookup returns CDR1 MNHEY and CDR2 SVGAGI. V lost 0 bases to trimming and J lost 5 bases, with 7 bases between them. This CDR3 has 13 residues. The CDR3 sequence is CASSYSSVYGYTF. Written as DNA, the CDR3 is TGTGCCAGCAGTTACTCGTCAGTTTATGGCTACACCTTC.

The CDR3 bases are TGTGCCAGCAGCTTAAGATCCCTAGCGGGAGCCTCCACCGGGGAGCTGTTTTTT. It codes for CASSLRSLAGASTGELFF. V is TRBV7-8 and J is TRBJ2-2; TRBD2 aligns across 10 bases. The CDR3 contains 18 residues. V shed 2 bases, J shed 4 bases, and the junction held 10 bases outside the gene matches. CDR1 and CDR2 from the germline V gene are SGHVS and FQNEAQ.

The chain employs TRBV6-4 and TRBJ1-1; D is ambiguous. V was pared by 6 bases and J by 0 bases, with 8 bases between. This CDR3 has 13 residues. Germline V CDR1 and CDR2: MRHNA, SNTAGT. DNA of the CDR3: TGTGCCAGCAGCGCTAAGTTGAACACTGAAGCTTTCTTT. It translates to CASSAKLNTEAFF.

This clone was detected only a few times. The V gene is TRBV2, the J gene TRBJ2-7; 9 bases fit TRBD1. The CDR3 loop spans 13 amino acids. From germline, CDR1 is SNHLY and CDR2 FYNNEI. With V trimmed by 7 bases and J by 5 bases, 6 bases remained unmatched. DNA of the CDR3: TGTGCCAGCAACCGGGACAGGGTCGACGAGCAGTACTTC. Translated: CASNRDRVDEQYF.

The J gene is TRBJ2-1, the V gene TRBV10-1; 14 bases agree with TRBD2. CDR3 length: 15 amino acids. V shed 3 bases, J shed 7 bases, and the junction held 2 bases outside the gene matches. CDR1 WNHNN and CDR2 SYGVQD come from the germline V gene (reference sequence). CDR3 sequence reads: CASSEGTSGSNEQFF. CDR3 bases: TGCGCCAGCAGTGAAGGGACTAGCGGGAGTAATGAGCAGTTCTTC.

CDR3 DNA: TGCAGTGTGGCTAGCGACTACGAGCAGTACTTC. Its protein is CSVASDYEQYF. This sequence joins TRBV20-1 and TRBJ2-7, with a possible D match to TRBD2 (6 bases). The V end was cut by 7 bases, the J end by 3 bases, with 10 bases between. Per germline, CDR1 DFQATT and CDR2 SNEGSKA (reference sequence). This CDR3 has 11 residues.

This chain uses TRBV2 with TRBJ1-4; possible D gene TRBD1, 5 bases. CDR3 length equals 16 residues. The germline V gene encodes CDR1 SNHLY and CDR2 FYNNEI. Trimming stripped 4 bases from V and 2 bases from J, with 14 bases between. In nucleotides, the CDR3 is TGTGCCAGCAGTGGGGGCCCTCGAAGCACTAATGAAAAACTGTTTTTT. As protein: CASSGGPRSTNEKLFF. Full variable domain (outside the CDR3, taken from reference TRBV2 and TRBJ1-4): EPEVTQTPSHQVTQMGQEVILRCVPISNHLYFYWYRQILGQKVEFLVSFYNNEISEKSEIFDDQFSVERPDGSNFTLKIRSTKLEDSAMYFCASSGGPRSTNEKLFFGSGTQLSVL.